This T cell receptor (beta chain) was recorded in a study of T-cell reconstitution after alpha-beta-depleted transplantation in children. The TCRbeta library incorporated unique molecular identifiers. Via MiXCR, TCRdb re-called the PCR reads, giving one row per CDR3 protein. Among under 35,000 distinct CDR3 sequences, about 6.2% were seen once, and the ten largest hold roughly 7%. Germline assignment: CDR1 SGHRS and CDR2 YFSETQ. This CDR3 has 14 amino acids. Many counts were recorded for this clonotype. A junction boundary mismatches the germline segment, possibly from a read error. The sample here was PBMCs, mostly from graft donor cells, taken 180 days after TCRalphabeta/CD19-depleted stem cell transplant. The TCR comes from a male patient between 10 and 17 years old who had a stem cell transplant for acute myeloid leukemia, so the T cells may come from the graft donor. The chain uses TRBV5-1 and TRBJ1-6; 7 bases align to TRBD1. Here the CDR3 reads CASSLDRNNSPLHF. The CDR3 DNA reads TGCGCCAGCAGTTTGGACAGGAATAATTCACCCCTCCACTTT.